Included here is one TCR beta chain sequence, with context. What it recognizes is unknown. Germline lookup yields CDR1 SQVTM and CDR2 ANQGSEA. The germline V and J ends were trimmed by 7 bases and 4 bases, with 11 bases remaining between them. The CDR3 is made up of 12 amino acids. The sample belongs to a study of cytomegalovirus exposure and HLA in healthy donors. General study results and limits: A later analysis by the authors found several of the most significant clusters apparently linked to common viral pathogens.

The PCR contained 60 Vbeta and 13 Jbeta primers. TCRdb's copy holds only in-frame clones and misses some; the assay was immunoSEQ multiplex PCR. Of around 150,000 clones in the sample, around 72% are singletons; the top ten hold 4.2%. This sequence joins TRBV29-1 and TRBJ2-1; tentatively, D is TRBD1 (6 bases). Sequencing was carried out using PBMCs. This TCR derives from a man in his forties or fifties in good health and CMV-seropositive. CDR3 loop: CSAGTPYNEQFF. The CDR3 coding sequence is TGCAGCGCAGGGACACCTTACAATGAGCAGTTCTTC.